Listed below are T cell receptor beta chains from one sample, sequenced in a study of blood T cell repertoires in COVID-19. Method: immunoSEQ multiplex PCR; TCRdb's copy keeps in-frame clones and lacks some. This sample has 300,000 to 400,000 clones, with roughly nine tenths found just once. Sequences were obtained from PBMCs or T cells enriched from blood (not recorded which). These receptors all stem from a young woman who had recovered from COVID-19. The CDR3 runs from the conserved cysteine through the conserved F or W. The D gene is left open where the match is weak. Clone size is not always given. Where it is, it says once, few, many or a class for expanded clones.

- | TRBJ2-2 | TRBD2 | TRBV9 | CASSVGSGGSNTGELFF | TGTGCCAGCAGCGTAGGGAGCGGGGGATCGAACACCGGGGAGCTGTTTTTT
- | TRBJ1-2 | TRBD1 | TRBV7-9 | CASSRGTVENYGYTF | TGTGCCAGCAGCCGGGGGACAGTGGAAAACTATGGCTACACCTTC
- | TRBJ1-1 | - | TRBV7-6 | CASSLATVMNTEAFF | TGTGCCAGCAGCTTAGCGACAGTCATGAACACTGAAGCTTTCTTT
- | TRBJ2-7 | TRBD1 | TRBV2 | CASQDRVNSYEQYF | TGTGCCAGCCAGGACAGGGTGAACTCCTACGAGCAGTACTTC
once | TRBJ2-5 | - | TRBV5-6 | CASSSGLEGEETQYF | TGTGCCAGCAGCTCGGGGCTGGAGGGAGAAGAGACCCAGTACTTC
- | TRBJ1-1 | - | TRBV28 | CASSLGQKGTEAFF | TGTGCCAGCAGTCTAGGACAGAAGGGGACTGAAGCTTTCTTT
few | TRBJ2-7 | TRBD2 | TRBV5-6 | CASSLFVELAGSYEQYF | TGTGCCAGCAGCTTATTTGTCGAACTAGCGGGCTCCTACGAGCAGTACTTC
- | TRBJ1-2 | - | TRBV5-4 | CASSWDNGYTF | TGTGCCAGCAGCTGGGACAACGGCTACACCTTC
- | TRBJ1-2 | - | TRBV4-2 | CASTDAGVYGYTF | TGTGCCAGCACCGACGCGGGAGTTTATGGCTACACCTTC
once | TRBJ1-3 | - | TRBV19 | CASSIYSGSGNTIYF | TGTGCCAGTAGTATTTATAGCGGCTCTGGAAACACCATATATTTT
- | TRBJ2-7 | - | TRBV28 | CASRVSQGYEQYF | TGTGCCAGCAGGGTCTCCCAGGGCTACGAGCAGTACTTC
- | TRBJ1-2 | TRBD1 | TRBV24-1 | CATSDPPGRGIYGYTF | TGTGCCACCAGTGATCCGCCGGGCAGGGGGATCTATGGCTACACCTTC
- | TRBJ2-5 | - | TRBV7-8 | CASSLGQGDQYF | TGTGCCAGCAGCTTAGGGCAGGGCGACCAGTACTTC
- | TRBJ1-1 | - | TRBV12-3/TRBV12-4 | CASSFQLNTEAFF | TGTGCCAGCAGTTTCCAGTTGAACACTGAAGCTTTCTTT
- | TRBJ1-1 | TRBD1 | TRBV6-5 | CASDQPTGVSTEAFF | TGTGCCAGCGATCAACCGACAGGGGTTAGTACTGAAGCTTTCTTT
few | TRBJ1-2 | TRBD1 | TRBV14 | CASSQVTGANYGYTF | TGTGCCAGCAGCCAAGTGACAGGGGCTAACTATGGCTACACCTTC
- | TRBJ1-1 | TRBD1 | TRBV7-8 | CASSLVRTGVNTEAFF | TGTGCCAGCAGCTTAGTTCGGACAGGGGTGAACACTGAAGCTTTCTTT
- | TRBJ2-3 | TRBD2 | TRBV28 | CASSLSYRTSGGTSTDTQYF | TGTGCCAGCAGTTTATCCTATCGGACTAGCGGGGGAACTAGCACAGATACGCAGTATTTT
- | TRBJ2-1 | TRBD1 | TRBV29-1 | CSIRDRGRGNEQFF | TGCAGCATTCGAGACAGGGGCAGGGGGAATGAGCAGTTCTTC
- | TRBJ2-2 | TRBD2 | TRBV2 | CASSWTSGGPSTGELFF | TGTGCCAGCAGTTGGACTAGCGGGGGGCCCAGCACCGGGGAGCTGTTTTTT
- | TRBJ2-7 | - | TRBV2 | CASSEALGGAPYEQYF | TGTGCCAGCAGTGAAGCGCTTGGAGGGGCCCCCTACGAGCAGTACTTC
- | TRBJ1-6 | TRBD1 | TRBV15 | CATRQDRADNSPLHF | TGTGCCACCAGGCAGGACAGGGCCGATAATTCACCCCTCCACTTT